The clone carrying this T cell receptor beta chain was observed a single time. These data belong to a study of blood T cell repertoires in COVID-19. Across the study: Sites in the United States, Italy and Spain provided acute and convalescent COVID-19 samples.

Original data processing: Amplification of reference gene primers provided the estimated nucleated cell counts. Produced via immunoSEQ multiplex PCR; TCRdb's table is partial and in-frame only. V and J calls and clone size are given by that table; D and trimming were obtained from the DNA. The sample holds under 200,000 clones; about 90% are singletons and the top ten take about a tenth. Recruited during active infection, patients (from Seattle) were subsequently followed longitudinally. Specimen: peripheral blood. This receptor was obtained from a woman aged 55-70 years with COVID-19, enrolled during active disease.

CDR3 loop: CASSLGQLGPQHF. DNA of the CDR3: TGTGCCAGCAGCCTCGGACAGCTCGGGCCCCAGCATTTT. The chain has TRBV7-8 and TRBJ1-5, with D possibly matching TRBD1 (6 bases). The germline gives CDR1 SGHVS, CDR2 FQNEAQ. The CDR3 contains 13 residues. Trimming stripped 5 bases from V and 9 bases from J, with 14 bases between.